A selection of T cell receptor beta chains follows, all from one sample in a study of T-cell memory formation after mild COVID-19. TCRdb re-analysed the 5' RACE reads in MiXCR, keeping a single row per CDR3 protein. The sample has roughly 340,000 distinct CDR3 sequences; 20% to 25% are singletons. The sequencing input was PBMCs or a T cell subset sorted from them (not recorded which). These receptors all stem from a man between 18 and 35 years old who had mild COVID-19 (a few samples of this study predate the infection). Cell type and time point are not known. CDR3s include the opening cysteine and the closing phenylalanine or tryptophan. Fields, in order: clone size, D gene, V gene, J gene, CDR3 protein, CDR3 DNA. A D gene is named only where the DNA matches it firmly. A clone size is listed for some rows: how often the clone was seen (once, few, many), or a class if it is expanded.

.,.,TRBV4-1,TRBJ1-6,CASTIEGGAYSPLHF,TGCGCCAGCACCATAGAGGGGGGGGCTTATTCACCCCTCCACTTT
.,.,TRBV5-1,TRBJ1-4,CASSLAVGDSGEKLFF,TGCGCCAGCAGCTTGGCCGTCGGGGATAGTGGTGAAAAACTGTTTTTT
few,.,TRBV3-1,TRBJ2-5,CASSQEPRETQYF,TGTGCCAGCAGCCAAGAACCCCGGGAGACCCAGTACTTC
many,.,TRBV6-5,TRBJ1-1,CASSYSQGNTEAFF,TGTGCCAGCAGCTATTCACAGGGGAACACTGAAGCTTTCTTT
.,.,TRBV25-1,TRBJ2-5,CASSGPPGWEETQYF,TGTGCCAGCAGTGGCCCGCCAGGGTGGGAAGAGACCCAGTACTTC
few,.,TRBV28,TRBJ1-5,CASSFFHLEGNQPQHF,TGTGCCAGCAGTTTTTTCCACCTCGAAGGCAATCAGCCCCAGCATTTT
.,.,TRBV7-9,TRBJ2-1,CASSSKRALYNEQFF,TGTGCCAGCAGCTCCAAGAGGGCATTATACAATGAGCAGTTCTTC
.,.,TRBV4-3,TRBJ2-1,CASSQDLGVGSYNEQFF,TGCGCCAGCAGCCAAGATTTAGGGGTTGGCTCCTACAATGAGCAGTTCTTC
few,.,TRBV5-5,TRBJ2-3,CASSLDAPHTDTQYF,TGTGCCAGCAGCTTGGACGCCCCGCACACAGATACGCAGTATTTT
.,.,TRBV5-6,TRBJ2-1,CASLSNPGGDEQFF,TGTGCCTCCTTATCGAACCCAGGGGGGGACGAGCAGTTCTTC
.,TRBD1,TRBV5-1,TRBJ1-1,CASSYGQANTEAFF,TGCGCCAGCAGCTACGGACAGGCGAACACTGAAGCTTTCTTT
few,.,TRBV9,TRBJ1-2,CASSANGNYGYTF,TGTGCCAGCAGCGCCAATGGCAACTATGGCTACACCTTC
few,.,TRBV7-9,TRBJ1-1,CASSLAMGGRGTEAFF,TGTGCCAGCAGCTTAGCGATGGGGGGCCGGGGTACTGAAGCTTTCTTT
few,TRBD2,TRBV5-4,TRBJ2-5,CASTSSGGAVGTQYF,TGTGCCAGCACCTCCAGCGGGGGGGCCGTTGGGACCCAGTACTTC
few,.,TRBV20-1,TRBJ1-1,CSAFERGASFF,TGCAGTGCTTTCGAGCGGGGGGCTTCTTTCTTT
.,.,TRBV3-1,TRBJ2-1,CASSQGVLDKEQFF,TGTGCCAGCAGCCAAGGGGTTCTAGATAAGGAGCAGTTCTTC
.,TRBD1,TRBV19,TRBJ2-2,CASIISGQGAGELFF,TGTGCCAGTATTATATCGGGACAGGGGGCCGGGGAGCTGTTTTTT
few,.,TRBV5-1,TRBJ2-5,CASSLPPPGHPQETQYF,TGCGCCAGCAGCTTGCCGCCGCCGGGACATCCGCAAGAGACCCAGTACTTC
many,TRBD1,TRBV20-1,TRBJ1-5,CSARGQGAQPQHF,TGCAGTGCTAGAGGACAGGGGGCCCAGCCCCAGCATTTT
few,.,TRBV4-2,TRBJ2-5,CASSQDRKTQYF,TGTGCCAGCAGCCAAGACCGTAAGACCCAGTACTTC
.,.,TRBV5-6,TRBJ1-1,CASSLTRGKAFF,TGTGCCAGCAGCTTAACAAGAGGGAAAGCTTTCTTT
few,.,TRBV5-6,TRBJ2-5,CASSLVTKETQYF,TGTGCCAGCAGCTTGGTCACCAAAGAGACCCAGTACTTC
.,.,TRBV7-3,TRBJ2-5,CASSFSGGGETQYF,TGTGCCAGCAGCTTTTCTGGAGGGGGAGAGACCCAGTACTTC
.,.,TRBV30,TRBJ2-6,CAWSVGSGANVLTF,TGTGCCTGGAGTGTGGGCTCTGGGGCCAACGTCCTGACTTTC
.,.,TRBV29-1,TRBJ2-2,CSVDWVGRGDTGELFF,TGCAGCGTTGATTGGGTCGGAAGGGGGGACACCGGGGAGCTGTTTTTT
.,.,TRBV5-5,TRBJ2-4,CASTREWAGINIQYF,TGTGCCAGCACAAGGGAGTGGGCAGGGATAAACATTCAGTACTTC
.,.,TRBV29-1,TRBJ1-1,CSVPLMNTEAFF,TGCAGCGTCCCCCTCATGAACACTGAAGCTTTCTTT
many,.,TRBV25-1,TRBJ2-1,CASSDLDSRQGGYNEQFF,TGTGCCAGCAGTGATCTGGACAGCCGCCAGGGCGGCTACAATGAGCAGTTCTTC
few,TRBD1,TRBV20-1,TRBJ2-1,CSANGQGENEQFF,TGCAGTGCTAACGGGCAGGGGGAGAATGAGCAGTTCTTC
few,TRBD1,TRBV6-2/TRBV6-3,TRBJ1-6,CASRGDRDDTSPLHF,TGTGCCAGCAGGGGGGACAGGGACGATACGTCACCCCTCCACTTT
.,TRBD2,TRBV4-1,TRBJ2-3,CASSPASGGTDTQYF,TGCGCCAGCAGCCCTGCTAGCGGGGGAACAGATACGCAGTATTTT
.,.,TRBV6-2/TRBV6-3,TRBJ1-1,CASSYSLGTEAFF,TGTGCCAGCAGTTACTCGCTGGGCACTGAAGCTTTCTTT
.,TRBD1,TRBV18,TRBJ2-3,CASSPDRGGSTDTQYF,TGTGCCAGCTCCCCAGACAGGGGTGGGAGCACAGATACGCAGTATTTT